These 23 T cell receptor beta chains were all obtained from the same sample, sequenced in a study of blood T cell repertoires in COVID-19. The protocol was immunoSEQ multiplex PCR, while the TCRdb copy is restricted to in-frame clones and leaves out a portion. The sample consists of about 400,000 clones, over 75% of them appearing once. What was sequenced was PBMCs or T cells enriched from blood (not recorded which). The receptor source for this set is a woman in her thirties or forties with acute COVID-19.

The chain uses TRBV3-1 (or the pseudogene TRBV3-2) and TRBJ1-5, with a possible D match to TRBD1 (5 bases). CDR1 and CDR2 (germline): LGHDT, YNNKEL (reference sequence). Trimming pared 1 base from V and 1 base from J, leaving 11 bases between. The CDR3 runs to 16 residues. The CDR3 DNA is TGTGCCAGCAGCCAAGGCTCCGGGGGAAGCAATCAGCCCCAGCATTTT. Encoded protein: CASSQGSGGSNQPQHF.

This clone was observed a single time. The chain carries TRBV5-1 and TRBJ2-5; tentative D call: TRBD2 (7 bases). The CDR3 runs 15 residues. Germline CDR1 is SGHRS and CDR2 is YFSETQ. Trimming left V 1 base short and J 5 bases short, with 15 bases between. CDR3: CASSLTGGAQETQYF. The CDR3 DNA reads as TGCGCCAGCAGCTTGACGGGGGGCGCCCAGGAGACCCAGTACTTC.

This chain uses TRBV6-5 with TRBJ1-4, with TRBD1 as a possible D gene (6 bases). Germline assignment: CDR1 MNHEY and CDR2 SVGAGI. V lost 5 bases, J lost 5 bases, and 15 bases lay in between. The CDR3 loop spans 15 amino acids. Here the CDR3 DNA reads TGTGCCAGCAGTAACCAACAGGGTATAAATGAAAAACTGTTTTTT. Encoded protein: CASSNQQGINEKLFF.

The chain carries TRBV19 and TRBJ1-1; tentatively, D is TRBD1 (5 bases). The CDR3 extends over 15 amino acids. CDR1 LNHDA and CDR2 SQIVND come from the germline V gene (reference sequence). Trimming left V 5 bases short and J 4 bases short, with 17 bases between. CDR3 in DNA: TGTGCCAGTAGTCCGGAGAGGGGAGGTAGCACTGAAGCTTTCTTT. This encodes CASSPERGGSTEAFF.

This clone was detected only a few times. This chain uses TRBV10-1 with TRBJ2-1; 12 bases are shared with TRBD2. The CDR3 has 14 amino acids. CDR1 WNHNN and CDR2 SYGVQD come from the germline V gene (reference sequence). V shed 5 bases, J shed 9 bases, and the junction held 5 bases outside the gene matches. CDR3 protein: CASSLAGGLGEQFF. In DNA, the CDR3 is TGCGCCAGCAGTCTAGCGGGGGGGCTCGGTGAGCAGTTCTTC.

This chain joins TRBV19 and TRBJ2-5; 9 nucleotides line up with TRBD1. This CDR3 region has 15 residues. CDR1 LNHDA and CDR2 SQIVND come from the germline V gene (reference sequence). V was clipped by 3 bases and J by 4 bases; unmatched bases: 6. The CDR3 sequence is CASSITGTGRETQYF. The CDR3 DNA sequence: TGTGCCAGTAGTATCACTGGGACAGGGAGAGAGACCCAGTACTTC.

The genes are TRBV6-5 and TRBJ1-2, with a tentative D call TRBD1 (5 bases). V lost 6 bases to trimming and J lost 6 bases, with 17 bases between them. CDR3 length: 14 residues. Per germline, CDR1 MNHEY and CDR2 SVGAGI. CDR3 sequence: CASSNTGPWDGYTF. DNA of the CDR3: TGTGCCAGCAGCAATACAGGCCCCTGGGATGGCTACACCTTC.

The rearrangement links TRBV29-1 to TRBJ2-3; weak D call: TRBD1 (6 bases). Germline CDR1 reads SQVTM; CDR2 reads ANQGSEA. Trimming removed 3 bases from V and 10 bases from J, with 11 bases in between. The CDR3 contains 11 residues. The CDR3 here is CSVEDRGPQYF. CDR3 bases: TGCAGCGTTGAGGACAGAGGGCCGCAGTATTTT.

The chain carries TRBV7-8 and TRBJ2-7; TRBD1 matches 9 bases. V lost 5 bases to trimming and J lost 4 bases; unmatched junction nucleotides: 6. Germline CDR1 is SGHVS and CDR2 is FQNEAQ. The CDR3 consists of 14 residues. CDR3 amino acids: CASSPTGGAYEQYF. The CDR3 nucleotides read TGTGCCAGCAGCCCGACAGGGGGGGCGTACGAGCAGTACTTC.

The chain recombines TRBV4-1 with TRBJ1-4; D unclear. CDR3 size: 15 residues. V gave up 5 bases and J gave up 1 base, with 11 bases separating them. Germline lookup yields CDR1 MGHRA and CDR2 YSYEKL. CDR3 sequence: CASSSLAGTNEKLFF. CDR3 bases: TGCGCCAGCAGCTCCCTTGCGGGAACTAATGAAAAACTGTTTTTT.

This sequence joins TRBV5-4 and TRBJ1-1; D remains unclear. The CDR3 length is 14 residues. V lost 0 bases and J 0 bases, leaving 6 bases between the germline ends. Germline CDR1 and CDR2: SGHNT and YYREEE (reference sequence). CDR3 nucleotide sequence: TGTGCCAGCAGCTTGGCGCCGGTGAACACTGAAGCTTTCTTT. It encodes CASSLAPVNTEAFF.

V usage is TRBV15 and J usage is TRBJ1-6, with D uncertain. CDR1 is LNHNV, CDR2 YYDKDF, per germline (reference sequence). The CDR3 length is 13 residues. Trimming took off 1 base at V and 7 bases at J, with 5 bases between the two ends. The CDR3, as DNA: TGTGCCACCAGCAGAGTCGCGAATTCACCCCTCCACTTT. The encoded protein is CATSRVANSPLHF.

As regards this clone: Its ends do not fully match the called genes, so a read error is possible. CDR3 sequence: CASTRWRGTEAFF. For the CDR3, the DNA is TGTGCAAGCACGAGGTGGAGGGGCACTGAAGCTTTCTTT. The gene calls are TRBV6-5 and TRBJ1-1, with D perhaps matching TRBD1 (5 bases). Germline CDR1 is MNHEY and CDR2 is SVGAGI. The CDR3 extends over 13 amino acids.

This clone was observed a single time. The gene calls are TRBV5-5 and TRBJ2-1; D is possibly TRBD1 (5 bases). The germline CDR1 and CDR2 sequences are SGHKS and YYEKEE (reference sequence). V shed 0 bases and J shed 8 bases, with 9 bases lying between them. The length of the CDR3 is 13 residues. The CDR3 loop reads CASSLEEGDEQFF. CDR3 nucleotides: TGTGCCAGCAGCTTGGAAGAAGGGGATGAGCAGTTCTTC.

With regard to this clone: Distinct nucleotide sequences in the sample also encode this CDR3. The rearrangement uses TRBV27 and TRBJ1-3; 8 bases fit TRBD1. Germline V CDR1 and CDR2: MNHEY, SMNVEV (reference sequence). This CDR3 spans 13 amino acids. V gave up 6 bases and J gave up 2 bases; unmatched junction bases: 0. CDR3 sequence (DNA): TGTGCCAGCAGGACAGGGGCTGGAAACACCATATATTTT. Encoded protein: CASRTGAGNTIYF.

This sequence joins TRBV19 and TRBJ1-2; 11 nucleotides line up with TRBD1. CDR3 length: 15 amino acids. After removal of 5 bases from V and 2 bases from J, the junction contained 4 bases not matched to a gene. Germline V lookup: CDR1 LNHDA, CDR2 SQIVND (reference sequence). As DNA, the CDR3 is TGTGCCAGTAGTGGAGGGACAGGGGGGAACTATGGCTACACCTTC. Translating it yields CASSGGTGGNYGYTF.

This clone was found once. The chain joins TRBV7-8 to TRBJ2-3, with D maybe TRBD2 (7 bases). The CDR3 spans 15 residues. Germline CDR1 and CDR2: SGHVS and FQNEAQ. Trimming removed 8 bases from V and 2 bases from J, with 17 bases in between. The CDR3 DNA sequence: TGTGCCAGCGCCTCCCCCCGGGGGGCCACAGATACGCAGTATTTT. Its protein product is CASASPRGATDTQYF.

CDR3 residues: CASSQEDGGTYEQYF. The CDR3 DNA is TGTGCCAGCAGCCAAGAAGACGGGGGAACCTACGAGCAGTACTTC. This chain links TRBV4-2 with TRBJ2-7; D might be TRBD2 (6 bases). V was shortened by 0 bases and J by 2 bases, with 11 bases between the two germline ends. Germline loops: CDR1 LGHNA, CDR2 YNFKEQ. The CDR3 has 15 residues.

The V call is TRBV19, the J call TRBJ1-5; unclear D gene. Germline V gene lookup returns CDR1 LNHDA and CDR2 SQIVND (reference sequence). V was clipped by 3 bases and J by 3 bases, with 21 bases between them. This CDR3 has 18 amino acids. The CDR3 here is CASSMIPLRVYTNQPQHF. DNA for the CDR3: TGTGCCAGTAGTATGATCCCCTTGAGGGTTTATACCAATCAGCCCCAGCATTTT.

CDR3 nucleotides: TGTGCCAGCAGTTACTCGTTAGGGGGAGACTACGAGCAGTACTTC. Translation: CASSYSLGGDYEQYF. The chain has TRBV6-5 and TRBJ2-7, with a tentative D call TRBD1 (6 bases). Germline V lookup: CDR1 MNHEY, CDR2 SVGAGI. The V end lost 0 bases, the J end lost 3 bases, and 12 bases lay between the germline ends. The CDR3 covers 15 residues.

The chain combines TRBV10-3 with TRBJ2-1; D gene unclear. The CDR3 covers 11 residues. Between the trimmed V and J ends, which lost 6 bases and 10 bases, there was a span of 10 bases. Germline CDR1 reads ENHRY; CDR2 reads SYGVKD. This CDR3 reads CAISAAEEQFF. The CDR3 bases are TGTGCCATCAGCGCGGCGGAGGAGCAGTTCTTC.

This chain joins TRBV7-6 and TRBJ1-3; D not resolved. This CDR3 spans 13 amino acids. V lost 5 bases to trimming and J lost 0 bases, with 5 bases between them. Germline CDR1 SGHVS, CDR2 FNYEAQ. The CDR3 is CASSPISGNTIYF. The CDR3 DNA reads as TGTGCCAGCAGCCCAATCTCTGGAAACACCATATATTTT.

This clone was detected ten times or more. Written as DNA, the CDR3 is TGTGCCAGCAGCCAAGAGACTAGCGGGGGGGCGGCAGATACGCAGTATTTT. This codes for CASSQETSGGAADTQYF. This chain connects TRBV4-2 to TRBJ2-3, with 14 bases fitting TRBD2. This CDR3 is 17 amino acids long. Germline CDR1 and CDR2: LGHNA and YNFKEQ. The ends lost 0 bases at V and 4 bases at J; junction bases unmatched: 3.